The 17 T cell receptor beta chains below come from one sample, sequenced in a study of PD-L1 blockade in urothelial cancer. Sequencing used immunoSEQ multiplex PCR; TCRdb keeps in-frame clones, though not all of them. Among just over 40,000 clones, 80% to 90% were seen once, and the ten largest hold over 2.5%. This sample's time point: peripheral blood 6 weeks after treatment start. The source material was PBMCs, sampled around atezolizumab (anti-PD-L1) treatment. These TCRs come from a man in his 70s with urothelial cancer.

This chain connects TRBV6-5 to TRBJ1-5; D not resolved. V was pared by 5 bases and J by 4 bases, with 12 bases between. CDR1 and CDR2 from the germline V gene are MNHEY and SVGAGI. CDR3 size: 14 residues. The chain's CDR3 is CASSPGGRNQPQHF. Written as DNA, the CDR3 is TGTGCCAGCAGTCCGGGAGGACGGAATCAGCCCCAGCATTTT.

The chain uses TRBV10-2 and TRBJ2-7; the match to TRBD1 covers 8 bases. Germline values: CDR1 WSHSY, CDR2 SAAADI. J gave up 9 bases and V 4 bases, and 8 bases lay outside the gene matches. This CDR3 is 13 amino acids long. The DNA of the CDR3 is TGCGCCAGCAGTGTGGACAGGGTCTTGGCGCAGTACTTC. Amino acid sequence: CASSVDRVLAQYF.

The V call is TRBV6-5, the J call TRBJ1-3, with TRBD1 as a possible D gene (6 bases). CDR3 size: 15 residues. CDR1 is MNHEY and CDR2 is SVGAGI in the germline V gene. Trimming took 6 bases from V and 0 from J, leaving 12 bases between them. The CDR3 DNA reads as TGTGCCAGCAGCCGAGGACAGAGCTCTGGAAACACCATATATTTT. Its protein product is CASSRGQSSGNTIYF.

The chain uses TRBV20-1 and TRBJ2-7; maybe TRBD2 (6 bases). The length of the CDR3 is 11 residues. The germline V and J ends were trimmed by 5 bases and 4 bases, with 9 bases remaining between them. Germline lookup yields CDR1 DFQATT and CDR2 SNEGSKA (reference sequence). CDR3 region: CSALTSYEQYF. CDR3 in DNA: TGCAGTGCTCTGACTAGTTACGAGCAGTACTTC.

The rearrangement links TRBV10-2 to TRBJ1-2; D is unresolved. The CDR3 length is 12 residues. The V end lost 8 bases, the J end lost 6 bases, and 13 bases lay between the germline ends. CDR1 is WSHSY and CDR2 is SAAADI in the germline V gene. The CDR3 DNA follows: TGCGCCAGCTCCTCACAGTCGGATGGCTACACCTTC. Its protein product is CASSSQSDGYTF.

V gene TRBV6-1 combines with J gene TRBJ1-1, with D tentatively TRBD1 (5 bases). V was trimmed by 2 bases and J by 4 bases, leaving 14 bases between them. CDR1 is MNHNS, CDR2 SASEGT, per germline. CDR3 length: 15 amino acids. CDR3 loop: CASSERRDLATEAFF. In DNA form, the CDR3 reads TGTGCCAGCAGTGAAAGGAGGGACCTTGCCACTGAAGCTTTCTTT.

The rearrangement uses TRBV19 and TRBJ1-5; 8 positions agree with TRBD1. V lost 3 bases to trimming and J lost 0 bases; unmatched junction nucleotides: 1. The germline CDR1 and CDR2 sequences are LNHDA and SQIVND (reference sequence). The CDR3 loop spans 15 amino acids. In nucleotides, the CDR3 is TGTGCCAGTAGTATCAGGGGGCCTAGCAATCAGCCCCAGCATTTT. Translation: CASSIRGPSNQPQHF.

This chain connects TRBV30 to TRBJ1-5; no reliable D call. From germline, CDR1 is GTSNPN and CDR2 SVGIG (reference sequence). The CDR3 is 13 residues long. Trimming pared 0 bases from V and 1 base from J, leaving 4 bases between. The CDR3 region is CAWSVRSNQPQHF. The DNA for the CDR3 is TGTGCCTGGAGTGTACGGAGCAATCAGCCCCAGCATTTT.

The CDR3 bases are TGTGCCAGTAGTATTCAGGGAATAGGAACTACCGAGCAGTACTTC. Translating gives CASSIQGIGTTEQYF. The gene calls are TRBV19 and TRBJ2-7; D possibly corresponds to TRBD1 (5 bases). Trimming pared 3 bases from V and 6 bases from J, leaving 18 bases between. Germline CDR1 reads LNHDA; CDR2 reads SQIVND (reference sequence). CDR3 size: 15 residues.

The V call is TRBV29-1, the J call TRBJ2-3; tentative D call: TRBD1 (6 bases). The CDR3 is 13 residues long. V was shortened by 4 bases and J by 0 bases, with 8 bases between the two germline ends. Germline-derived CDR1 and CDR2 are SQVTM and ANQGSEA. The CDR3 nucleotides read TGCAGCGTTGGACAGGACAGCACAGATACGCAGTATTTT. Amino acids: CSVGQDSTDTQYF.

The gene calls are TRBV10-3 and TRBJ1-5; D may be TRBD1 (5 bases). Germline CDR1 is ENHRY and CDR2 is SYGVKD. Trimming stripped 0 bases from V and 6 bases from J, with 18 bases between. The CDR3 contains 17 residues. This CDR3 is CAISESLREAGGQPQHF. Here the CDR3 DNA reads TGTGCCATCAGTGAGTCTTTGAGGGAGGCGGGGGGTCAGCCCCAGCATTTT.

The rearrangement joins TRBV2 to TRBJ2-5, with a tentative D call TRBD1 (6 bases). CDR1 is SNHLY and CDR2 is FYNNEI in the germline V gene. The CDR3 runs 13 residues. Trimming removed 5 bases from V and 2 bases from J, with 9 bases in between. The CDR3 is CASSKQGQETQYF. The DNA of the CDR3 is TGTGCCAGCAGTAAACAGGGTCAAGAGACCCAGTACTTC.

The gene calls are TRBV7-2 and TRBJ1-4; D uncertain. Germline CDR1 and CDR2: SGHTA and FQGNSA. The CDR3 consists of 14 residues. Trimming left V 2 bases short and J 8 bases short, with 12 bases between. The CDR3 loop is CASSLNGMREKLFF. The CDR3 DNA reads as TGTGCCAGCAGCTTAAACGGGATGCGGGAAAAACTGTTTTTT.

This clone was picked up one time. The rearrangement joins TRBV7-6 to TRBJ2-7, with 11 nucleotides matching TRBD1. Trimming removed 2 bases from V and 0 bases from J; junction bases left unmatched: 3. The CDR3 is 16 residues long. The germline V gene encodes CDR1 SGHVS and CDR2 FNYEAQ. CDR3 loop: CASSLSGTGGSYEQYF. CDR3 bases: TGTGCCAGCAGCTTAAGCGGGACAGGGGGCTCCTACGAGCAGTACTTC.

This clone was counted only a few times. The rearrangement links TRBV5-1 to TRBJ2-7; a weak D match, TRBD2 (6 bases). Trimming cost V 3 bases and J 1 base, with 17 bases left between them. This CDR3 contains 16 residues. The germline CDR1 and CDR2 sequences are SGHRS and YFSETQ. DNA of the CDR3: TGCGCCAGCAGCTCTCGGGGAGGCCTCTTTTCCTACGAGCAGTACTTC. Its protein product is CASSSRGGLFSYEQYF.

This chain uses TRBV5-5 with TRBJ2-2; the match to TRBD1 covers 7 bases. This CDR3 is built from 15 residues. V shed 3 bases, J shed 5 bases, and the junction held 7 bases outside the gene matches. From germline, CDR1 is SGHKS and CDR2 YYEKEE (reference sequence). For the CDR3, the DNA is TGTGCCAGCAGCTGGGCAGGGGGATCGACCGGGGAGCTGTTTTTT. Translation: CASSWAGGSTGELFF. The full variable domain, rest sourced from reference TRBV5-5 and TRBJ2-2, is DAGVTQSPTHLIKTRGQQVTLRCSPISGHKSVSWYQQVLGQGPQFIFQYYEKEERGRGNFPDRFSARQFPNYSSELNVNALLLGDSALYLCASSWAGGSTGELFFGEGSRLTVL.

The V call is TRBV9, the J call TRBJ2-2, with D tentatively TRBD1 (5 bases). CDR1 is SGDLS and CDR2 is YYNGEE in the germline V gene. This CDR3 contains 14 residues. The V end lost 2 bases, the J end lost 5 bases, and 10 bases lay between the germline ends. The CDR3 region is CASSVDPGTGELFF. The CDR3 DNA sequence: TGTGCCAGCAGCGTCGATCCAGGGACCGGGGAGCTGTTTTTT. Looking up the rest from reference TRBV9 and TRBJ2-2 gives the full variable domain: DSGVTQTPKHLITATGQRVTLRCSPRSGDLSVYWYQQSLDQGLQFLIQYYNGEERAKGNILERFSAQQFPDLHSELNLSSLELGDSALYFCASSVDPGTGELFFGEGSRLTVL.